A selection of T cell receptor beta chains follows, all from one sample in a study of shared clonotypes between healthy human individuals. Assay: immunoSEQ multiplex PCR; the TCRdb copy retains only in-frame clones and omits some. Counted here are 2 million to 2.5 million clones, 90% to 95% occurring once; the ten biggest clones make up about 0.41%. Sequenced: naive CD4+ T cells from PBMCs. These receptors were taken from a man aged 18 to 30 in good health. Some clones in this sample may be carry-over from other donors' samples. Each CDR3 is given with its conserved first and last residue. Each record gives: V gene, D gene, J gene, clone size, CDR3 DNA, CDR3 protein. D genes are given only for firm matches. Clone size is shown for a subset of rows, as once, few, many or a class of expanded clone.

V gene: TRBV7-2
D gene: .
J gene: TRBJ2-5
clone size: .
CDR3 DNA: TGTGCCAGCAGCTTAAACAGGGAGGGGGAGACCCAGTACTTC
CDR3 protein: CASSLNREGETQYF

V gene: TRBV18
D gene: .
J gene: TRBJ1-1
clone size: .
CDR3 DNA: TGTGCCAGCTCACCAGCAGGGGCGGAGACTGAAGCTTTCTTT
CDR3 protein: CASSPAGAETEAFF

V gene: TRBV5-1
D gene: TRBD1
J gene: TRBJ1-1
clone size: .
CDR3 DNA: TGCGCCAGCAGCTTGTCCTGGACAGGGGGCGGAGGCGGCACTGAAGCTTTCTTT
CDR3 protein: CASSLSWTGGGGGTEAFF

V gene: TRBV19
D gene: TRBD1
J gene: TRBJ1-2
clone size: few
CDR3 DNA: TGTGCCAGTAGCGGTTTAGACAGGGTTGGCTACACCTTC
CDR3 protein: CASSGLDRVGYTF

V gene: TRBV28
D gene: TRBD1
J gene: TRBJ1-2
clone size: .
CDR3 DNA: TGTGCCAGCAGTTCGGGGACAGGGGGTACCTATGGCTACACCTTC
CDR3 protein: CASSSGTGGTYGYTF

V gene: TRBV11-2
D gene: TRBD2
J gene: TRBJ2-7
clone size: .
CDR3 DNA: TGTGCCAGCAGCCCTGGGACTAGCGGGAGGGCGACGCAGTACTTC
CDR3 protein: CASSPGTSGRATQYF

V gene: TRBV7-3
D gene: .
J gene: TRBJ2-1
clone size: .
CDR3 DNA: TGTGCCAGCAGCACCAGGGGCCTAAACAATGAGCAGTTCTTC
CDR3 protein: CASSTRGLNNEQFF

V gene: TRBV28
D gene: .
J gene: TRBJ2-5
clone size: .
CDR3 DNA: TGTGCCAGCAGCGGTTTTACCAGGGCTGGCATGTACCAAGAGACCCAGTACTTC
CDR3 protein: CASSGFTRAGMYQETQYF

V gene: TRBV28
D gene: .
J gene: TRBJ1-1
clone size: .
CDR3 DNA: TGTGCCAGCAGTGCAAGAAGTGGAGCTTTCTTT
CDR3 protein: CASSARSGAFF

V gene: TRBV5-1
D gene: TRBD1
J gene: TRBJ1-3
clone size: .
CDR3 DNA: TGCGCCAGCAGCGTGGACAGGGTTCTGGCTGGAAACACCATATATTTT
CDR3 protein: CASSVDRVLAGNTIYF

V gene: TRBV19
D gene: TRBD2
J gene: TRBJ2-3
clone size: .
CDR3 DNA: TGTGCCATCTCTAGCGGGAGGAGCGCAGATACGCAGTATTTT
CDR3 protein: CAISSGRSADTQYF

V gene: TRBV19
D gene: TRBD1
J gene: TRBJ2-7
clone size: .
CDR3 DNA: TGTGCCAGTAGTATAGGGGACAGGGTCGGCCGATACTACGAGCAGTACTTC
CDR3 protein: CASSIGDRVGRYYEQYF

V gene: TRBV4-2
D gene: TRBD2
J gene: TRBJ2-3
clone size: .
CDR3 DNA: TGTGCCAGCAGCCAAGGGACTAGCGGGAGAGCCCGCGCCACAGATACGCAGTATTTT
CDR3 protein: CASSQGTSGRARATDTQYF

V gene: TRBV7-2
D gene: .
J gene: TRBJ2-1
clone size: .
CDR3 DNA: TGTGCCAGCAGCTTAACTCTCAATGGGGCCGGTGAGCAGTTCTTC
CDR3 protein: CASSLTLNGAGEQFF

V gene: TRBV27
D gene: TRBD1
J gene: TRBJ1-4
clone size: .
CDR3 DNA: TGTGCCAGCAGTGTCAGGGGGCCAGGGGAAAAACTGTTTTTT
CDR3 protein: CASSVRGPGEKLFF

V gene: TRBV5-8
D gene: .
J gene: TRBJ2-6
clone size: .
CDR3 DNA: TGTGCCAGCAGCTTGTACTTGTCTGGGGCCAACGTCCTGACTTTC
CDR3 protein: CASSLYLSGANVLTF

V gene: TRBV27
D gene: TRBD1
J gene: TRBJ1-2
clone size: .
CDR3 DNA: TGTGCCAGCAGTTACAGGGGAGGCTATGGCTACACCTTC
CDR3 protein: CASSYRGGYGYTF

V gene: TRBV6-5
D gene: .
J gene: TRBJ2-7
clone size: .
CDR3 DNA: TGTGCCAGCAGCCGTATTCGAGGTGTCGACGAGCAGTACTTC
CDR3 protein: CASSRIRGVDEQYF

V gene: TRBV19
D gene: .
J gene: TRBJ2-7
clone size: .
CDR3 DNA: TGTGCCAGTAGTATTCAAGGGACGGTATACGAGCAGTACTTC
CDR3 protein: CASSIQGTVYEQYF

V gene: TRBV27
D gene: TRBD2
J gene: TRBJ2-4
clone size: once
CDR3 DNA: TGTGCCAGCAGTTTAAGGGGACTACCAGATTACTTAGCCAAAAACATTCAGTACTTC
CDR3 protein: CASSLRGLPDYLAKNIQYF

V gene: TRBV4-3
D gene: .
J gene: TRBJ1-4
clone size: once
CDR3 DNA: TGCGCCAGCAGCCAACGGATTTATGAAAAACTGTTTTTT
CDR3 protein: CASSQRIYEKLFF

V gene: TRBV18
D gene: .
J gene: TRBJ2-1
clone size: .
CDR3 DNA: TGTGCCAGCTCACCACCGAAGGGAGTGACCCCCTACAATGAGCAGTTCTTC
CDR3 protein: CASSPPKGVTPYNEQFF

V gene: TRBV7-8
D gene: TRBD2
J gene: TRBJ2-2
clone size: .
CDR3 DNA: TGTGCCAGCAGCTTAATTCGGGGGGTCGGGGACACCGGGGAGCTGTTTTTT
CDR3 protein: CASSLIRGVGDTGELFF

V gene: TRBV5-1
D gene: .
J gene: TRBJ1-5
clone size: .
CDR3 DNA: TGCGCCAGCAGCTTAGGCTCTGGAGGTCAGCCCCAGCATTTT
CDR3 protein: CASSLGSGGQPQHF

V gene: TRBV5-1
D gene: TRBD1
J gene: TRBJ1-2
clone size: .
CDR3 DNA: TGCGCCAGCAGCCCCCAGGGGGTTACCTATGGCTACACCTTC
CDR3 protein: CASSPQGVTYGYTF

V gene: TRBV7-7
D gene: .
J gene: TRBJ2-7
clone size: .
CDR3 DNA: TGTGCCAGCAGCCGCGGGGCAGGGCTTTCCTACGAGCAGTACTTC
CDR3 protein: CASSRGAGLSYEQYF

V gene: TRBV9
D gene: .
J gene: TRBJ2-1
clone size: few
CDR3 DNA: TGTGCCAGCAGCAACTACAATGAGCAGTTCTTC
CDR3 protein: CASSNYNEQFF

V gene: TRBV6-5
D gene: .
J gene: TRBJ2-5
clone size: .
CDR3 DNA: TGTGCCAGCAGCACGGGGCTTTCCGTTCGGGAGACCCAGTACTTC
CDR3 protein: CASSTGLSVRETQYF

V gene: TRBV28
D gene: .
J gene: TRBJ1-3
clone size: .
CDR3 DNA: TGTGCCAGCGCCCAACCACGGAGCTCTGGAAACACCATATATTTT
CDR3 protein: CASAQPRSSGNTIYF

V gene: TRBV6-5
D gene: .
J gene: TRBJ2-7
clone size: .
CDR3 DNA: TGTGCCAGCAGTTCCGGTCCGAACCCGACGGGAGAGCAGTACTTC
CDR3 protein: CASSSGPNPTGEQYF

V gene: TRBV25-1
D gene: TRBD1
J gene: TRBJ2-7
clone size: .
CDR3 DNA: TGTGCCAGCACTCCACGACAGGGGGGATCCTACGAGCAGTACTTC
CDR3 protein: CASTPRQGGSYEQYF

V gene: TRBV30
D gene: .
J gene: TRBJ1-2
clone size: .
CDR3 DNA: TGTGCCTGGAGTACTACGATGAGGATAGGGTATGGCTACACCTTC
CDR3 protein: CAWSTTMRIGYGYTF

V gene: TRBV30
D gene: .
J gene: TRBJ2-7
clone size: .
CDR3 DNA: TGTGCCTGGACCGTAGGAGTGGGAGTAAGGTACTTC
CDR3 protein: CAWTVGVGVRYF

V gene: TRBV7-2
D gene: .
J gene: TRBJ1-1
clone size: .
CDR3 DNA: TGTGCCAGCAGCTTAGTTTGGGCCCGTCCGGCTTTCTTT
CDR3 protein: CASSLVWARPAFF

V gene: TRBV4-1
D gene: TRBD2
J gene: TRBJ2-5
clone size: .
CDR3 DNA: TGCGCCAGCAGCCAAAGCAGAGGGACTAGCGGGAGAGGATTAGGAGAGACCCAGTACTTC
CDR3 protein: CASSQSRGTSGRGLGETQYF

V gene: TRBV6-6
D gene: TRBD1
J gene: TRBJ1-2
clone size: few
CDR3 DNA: TGTGCCAGCCGGGACAGGGATAACTATGGCTACACCTTC
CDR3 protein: CASRDRDNYGYTF

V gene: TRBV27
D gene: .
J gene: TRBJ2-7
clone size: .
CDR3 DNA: TGTGCCAGCAGTTTGGTCAGGGGCCCTTCCTACGAGCAGTACTTC
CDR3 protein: CASSLVRGPSYEQYF

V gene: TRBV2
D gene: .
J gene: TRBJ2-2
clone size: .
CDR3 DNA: TGTGCCAGCAGTCCAGGGTCGTCGAACACCGGGGAGCTGTTTTTT
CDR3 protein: CASSPGSSNTGELFF

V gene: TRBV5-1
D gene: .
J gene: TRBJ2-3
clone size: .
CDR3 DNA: TGCGCCAGCTGCCCGGACAGACCCACAGATACGCAGTATTTT
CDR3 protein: CASCPDRPTDTQYF

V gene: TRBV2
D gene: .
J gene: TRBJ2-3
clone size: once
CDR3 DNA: TGTGCCAGCAGTGTCGGGCCCGGCGCAGATACGCAGTATTTT
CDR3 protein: CASSVGPGADTQYF

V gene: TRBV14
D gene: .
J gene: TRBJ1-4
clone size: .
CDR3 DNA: TGTGCCAGCAGCCGGATGGAGGGGGCAACTAATGAAAAACTGTTTTTT
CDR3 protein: CASSRMEGATNEKLFF

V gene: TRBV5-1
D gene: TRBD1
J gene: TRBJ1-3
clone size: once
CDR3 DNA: TGCGCCAGCAGCGAACAGGGGGCGAATGGAAACACCATATATTTT
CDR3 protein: CASSEQGANGNTIYF

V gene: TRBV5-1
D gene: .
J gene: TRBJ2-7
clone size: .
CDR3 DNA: TGCGCCAGCAGCCCACAGGATCCCTCCTACGAGCAGTACTTC
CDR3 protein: CASSPQDPSYEQYF

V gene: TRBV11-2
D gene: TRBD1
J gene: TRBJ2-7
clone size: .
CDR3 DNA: TGTGCCAGCAGCGGACAGGGAGCCACCGGCGAGCAGTACTTC
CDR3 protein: CASSGQGATGEQYF

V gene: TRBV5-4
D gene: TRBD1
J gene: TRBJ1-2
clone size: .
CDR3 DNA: TGTGCCAGCTCGGTCCGGGACAGGGGCCACTATGGCTACACCTTC
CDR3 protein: CASSVRDRGHYGYTF

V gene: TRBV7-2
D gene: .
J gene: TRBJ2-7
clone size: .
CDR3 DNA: TGTGCCAGCAGCTTACTACGTAGCTCCTACGAGCAGTACTTC
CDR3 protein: CASSLLRSSYEQYF

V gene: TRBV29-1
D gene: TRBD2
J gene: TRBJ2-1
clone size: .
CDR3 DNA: TGCAGCGTTGAAGACCCAGCGGGAGGGCTCAATTCGCAGTTCTTC
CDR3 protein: CSVEDPAGGLNSQFF

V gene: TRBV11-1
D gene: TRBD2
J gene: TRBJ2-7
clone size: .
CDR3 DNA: TGTGCCAGCAGCTTAGGCGGGAGTCTGGGGGAGCAGTACTTC
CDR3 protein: CASSLGGSLGEQYF

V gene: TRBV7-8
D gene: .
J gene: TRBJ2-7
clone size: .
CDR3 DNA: TGTGCCAGCAGCTTAGAGCTAGTTTTTAATTACGAGCAGTACTTC
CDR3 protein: CASSLELVFNYEQYF

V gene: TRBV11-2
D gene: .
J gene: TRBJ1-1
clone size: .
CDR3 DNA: TGTGCCAGCAGCTCCAAGGCCCGAGGGGAAGCTTTCTTT
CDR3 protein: CASSSKARGEAFF

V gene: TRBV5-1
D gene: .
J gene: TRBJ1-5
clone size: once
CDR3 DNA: TGCGCCAGCAGCTTGGGGCTGTTGGGGGCAACGGAGCCCCAGCATTTT
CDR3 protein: CASSLGLLGATEPQHF

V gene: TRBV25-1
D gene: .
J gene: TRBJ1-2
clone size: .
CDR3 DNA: TGTGCCAGCAGTGTCCAGGGGAGCGGCGGCTACACCTTC
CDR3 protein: CASSVQGSGGYTF

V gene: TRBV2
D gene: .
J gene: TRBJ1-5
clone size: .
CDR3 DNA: TGTGCCAGCAGTGATCTGGGGGCGGGGGATGGCAATCAGCCCCAGCATTTT
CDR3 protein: CASSDLGAGDGNQPQHF

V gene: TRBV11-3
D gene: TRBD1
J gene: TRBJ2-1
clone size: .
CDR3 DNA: TGTGCCAGCAGCTCCACCGGGACAGGGGAAACCGAGCAGTTCTTC
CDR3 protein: CASSSTGTGETEQFF